These 15 T cell receptor beta chains came from one sample sequenced in a study of regulatory T cells in long-lasting Graves disease. In building TCR beta libraries, iRepertoire HTBI primers were used together with Arm-PCR of CDR3 regions. TCRdb redid the calling of the multiplex PCR reads with MiXCR, one entry per CDR3 protein. The sample yields approximately 400,000 distinct CDR3 sequences, 20% to 25% seen once. Time point defined: persistent/refractory GD, antithyroid drugs over 5 years with positive TRAb. Construction of the TCR library relied on RNA isolated from PBMCs. The material was peripheral blood mononuclear cells (PBMCs), obtained when the disease was refractory, from a patient treated with antithyroid drugs. The receptors were sampled from a woman between 35 and 50 years old with Graves disease.

Ten or more counts support this clonotype. The chain uses TRBV20-1 and TRBJ1-1, with TRBD1 matching 12 bases. Per germline, CDR1 DFQATT and CDR2 SNEGSKA (reference sequence). The V gene end was trimmed by 0 bases and the J gene end by 3 bases; junction bases not matched to a gene: 8. CDR3 size: 17 residues. The CDR3 is CSARDPGQGAPDTEAFF. As DNA, the CDR3 is TGCAGTGCTAGAGATCCGGGACAGGGGGCGCCCGACACTGAAGCTTTCTTT.

The table lists this clonotype with a few counts. The J gene is TRBJ2-5, the V gene TRBV30; 9 bases are a match to TRBD1. This CDR3 contains 16 residues. The germline V gene encodes CDR1 GTSNPN and CDR2 SVGIG (reference sequence). V lost 1 base to trimming and J lost 9 bases; unmatched junction nucleotides: 15. CDR3 sequence: CAWSAPLRDREGAQYF. The CDR3 DNA follows: TGTGCCTGGAGTGCCCCCCTTCGGGACAGGGAGGGGGCCCAGTACTTC. Full variable domain (missing parts from reference TRBV30 and TRBJ2-5): SQTIHQWPATLVQPVGSPLSLECTVEGTSNPNLYWYRQAAGRGLQLLFYSVGIGQISSEVPQNLSASRPQDRQFILSSKKLLLSDSGFYLCAWSAPLRDREGAQYFGPGTRLLVL.

This clonotype was counted many times. The rearrangement uses TRBV11-2 and TRBJ2-7, with D unclear. V shed 2 bases and J shed 0 bases, with 14 bases lying between them. In germline, CDR1 is SGHAT, CDR2 FQNNGV. The CDR3 is 16 amino acids. The CDR3 nucleotides read TGTGCCAGCAGCTTATCGATCAGACTCAGCTCCTACGAGCAGTACTTC. Its translation is CASSLSIRLSSYEQYF.

Comment on this clonotype: This likely traces to a read error, being one base from a far larger clone. This sequence joins TRBV12-3 or TRBV12-4 and TRBJ2-7; unclear D gene. The CDR3 is 11 amino acids. The ends were cut back, 8 bases at V and 7 bases at J, with 12 bases in the middle. CDR3 sequence (DNA): TGTGCCAGCGTCGCCTACAATGAGCAGTACTTC. Its protein is CASVAYNEQYF.

This clonotype has a handful of counts. The chain is built from TRBV11-2 and TRBJ1-6; D gene unclear. Trimming cost V 3 bases and J 6 bases, with 9 bases left between them. Germline CDR1 reads SGHAT; CDR2 reads FQNNGV. This CDR3 is 14 amino acids long. Here the CDR3 reads CASSLFRVNSPLHF. The CDR3 DNA reads TGTGCCAGCAGCTTGTTCCGGGTTAATTCACCCCTCCACTTT. The full variable domain, in which reference TRBV11-2 and TRBJ1-6 provide the parts outside the CDR3, is EAGVAQSPRYKIIEKRQSVAFWCNPISGHATLYWYQQILGQGPKLLIQFQNNGVVDDSQLPKDRFSAERLKGVDSTLKIQPAKLEDSAVYLCASSLFRVNSPLHFGNGTRLTVT.

This clonotype was seen only a few times. The chain links TRBV20-1 to TRBJ2-1; weak D call: TRBD1 (6 bases). The V gene lost 4 bases and the J gene lost 8 bases, with 18 bases spanning the gap. CDR3 length: 14 residues. The germline gives CDR1 DFQATT, CDR2 SNEGSKA (reference sequence). CDR3 sequence (DNA): TGCAGTGCTAAACAGGGCTTCCTACACGATGAGCAGTTCTTC. It is translated as CSAKQGFLHDEQFF.

This clonotype was counted only a few times. The gene calls are TRBV28 and TRBJ2-7; the D is unclear. With 6 bases removed from V and 2 bases from J, the gap between germline ends came to 14 bases. Germline assignment: CDR1 MDHEN and CDR2 SYDVKM. This CDR3 is built from 14 residues. CDR3 residues: CASRSPRETYEQYF. The CDR3 DNA is TGTGCCAGCAGATCCCCAAGAGAGACCTACGAGCAGTACTTC.

V and J are TRBV30 and TRBJ1-1, with 9 bases identical to TRBD1. This CDR3 region has 14 residues. Germline V lookup: CDR1 GTSNPN, CDR2 SVGIG (reference sequence). The J segment lost 5 bases and the V segment lost 3 bases, leaving 7 bases of the junction unmatched. CDR3 region: CAWRGQGRNTEAFF. The CDR3 bases are TGTGCCTGGAGGGGACAGGGAAGGAATACTGAAGCTTTCTTT.

This clonotype appeared many times. The rearrangement joins TRBV2 to TRBJ1-5; D not certain. The V gene lost 7 bases and the J gene lost 0 bases, with 10 bases spanning the gap. The CDR3 has 14 residues. Per the germline V gene, CDR1 is SNHLY and CDR2 is FYNNEI. CDR3 residues: CASKPESSNQPQHF. CDR3 DNA: TGTGCCAGCAAGCCCGAAAGTAGCAATCAGCCCCAGCATTTT.

This clonotype was recorded at least ten times. The chain uses TRBV11-2 and TRBJ2-5; 11 bases are shared with TRBD2. The CDR3 is 16 residues long. Germline CDR1 and CDR2: SGHAT and FQNNGV. Trimming took 4 bases from V and 2 from J; bases not matched to a gene: 6. The CDR3 reads CASSSRLAGFQETQYF. The DNA for the CDR3 is TGTGCCAGCAGCTCCCGACTAGCGGGATTTCAAGAGACCCAGTACTTC.

This clonotype was detected ten times or more. The CDR3, as DNA: TGTGCCAGCAGTGAACCCGGACGCGAGACCTACGAGCAGTACTTC. Amino acid sequence: CASSEPGRETYEQYF. V gene TRBV28 combines with J gene TRBJ2-7; D unclear. Between the trimmed V and J ends, which lost 5 bases and 2 bases, there was a span of 16 bases. The germline V gene encodes CDR1 MDHEN and CDR2 SYDVKM. The CDR3 contains 15 residues.

Comment on this clonotype: An end of the junction differs from the germline gene, which may be a read error. This rearrangement joins TRBV7-9 to TRBJ2-3, with D unresolved. Germline V gene sequence: CDR1 SEHNR, CDR2 FQNEAQ (reference sequence). This CDR3 comprises 13 residues. The CDR3 sequence is CASSRDTTDTQYF. CDR3 coding DNA: TGTGCCAGCAGCCGAGACACTACAGATACGCAATATTTT.

This clonotype showed up many times. V gene TRBV7-8 combines with J gene TRBJ1-1; D gene ambiguous. The germline CDR1 and CDR2 sequences are SGHVS and FQNEAQ. This CDR3 is 14 amino acids long. Trimming cost V 1 base and J 1 base, with 7 bases left between them. CDR3 sequence reads: CASSLGNWNTEAFF. CDR3 bases: TGTGCCAGCAGCTTAGGGAATTGGAACACTGAAGCTTTCTTT.

This chain uses TRBV5-1 with TRBJ2-2; 7 positions agree with TRBD2. Trimming cost V 1 base and J 4 bases; bases outside gene matches: 7. This CDR3 comprises 16 residues. Germline V gene data show CDR1 as SGHRS and CDR2 as YFSETQ. The CDR3 reads CASSLHPGGGTGELFF. The CDR3, as DNA: TGCGCCAGCAGCTTGCACCCGGGAGGAGGCACCGGGGAGCTGTTTTTT.

This clonotype occurred a few times. V usage is TRBV28 and J usage is TRBJ1-1; D might be TRBD1 (5 bases). The germline V gene encodes CDR1 MDHEN and CDR2 SYDVKM. V was shortened by 4 bases and J by 0 bases, with 15 bases between the two germline ends. The CDR3 sequence is 16 residues long. CDR3 sequence: CASSSGQPRLNTEAFF. The CDR3 nucleotides read TGTGCCAGCAGTTCAGGGCAACCCAGGCTGAACACTGAAGCTTTCTTT.